This T cell receptor (beta chain) was captured in a study of cytomegalovirus exposure and HLA in healthy donors. Findings and caveats of the study: Investigators reported fewer than 200 TCR beta chains as tied to cytomegalovirus.

Here immunoSEQ multiplex PCR was the method, and the copy in TCRdb shows in-frame clones only, minus some. The sample includes about 170,000 clones, approximately 89% of them seen just once. The length of the CDR3 is 13 residues. Germline CDR1 is WNHNN and CDR2 is SYGVQD (reference sequence). The V segment lost 7 bases and the J segment 8 bases; nucleotides outside the gene matches: 10. To note about this clone: Its antigen is unknown.

This receptor was taken from a woman between 18 and 29 years old in good health and CMV-seropositive. The V call is TRBV10-1, the J call TRBJ1-1; 7 nucleotides line up with TRBD1. Sequencing used PBMCs. The CDR3 sequence: CASTAGTVGEAFF. The CDR3 DNA reads TGCGCCAGCACCGCTGGGACAGTCGGCGAAGCTTTCTTT.